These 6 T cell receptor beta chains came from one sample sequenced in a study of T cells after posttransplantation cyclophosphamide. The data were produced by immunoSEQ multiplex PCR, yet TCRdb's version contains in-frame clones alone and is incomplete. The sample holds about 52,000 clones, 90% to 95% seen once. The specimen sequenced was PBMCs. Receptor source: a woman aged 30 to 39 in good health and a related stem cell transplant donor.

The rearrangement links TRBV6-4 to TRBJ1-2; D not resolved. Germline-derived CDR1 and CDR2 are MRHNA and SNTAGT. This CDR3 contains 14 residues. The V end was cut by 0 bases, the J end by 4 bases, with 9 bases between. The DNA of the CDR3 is TGTGCCAGCAGTGACTCGACAAAAGGCTATGGCTACACCTTC. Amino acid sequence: CASSDSTKGYGYTF.

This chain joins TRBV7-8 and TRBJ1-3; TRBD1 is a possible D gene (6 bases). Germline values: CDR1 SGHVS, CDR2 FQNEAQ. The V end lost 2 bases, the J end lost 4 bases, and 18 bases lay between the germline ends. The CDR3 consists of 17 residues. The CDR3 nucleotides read TGTGCCAGCAGCTTAAAGTGGGGGTCAGGGGCGGGAAACACCATATATTTT. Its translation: CASSLKWGSGAGNTIYF.

In nucleotides, the CDR3 is TGTGCCAGCAGTGAAGCGGCGGGCTCCAATCAGCCCCAGCATTTT. This gives the protein CASSEAAGSNQPQHF. The rearrangement joins TRBV6-1 to TRBJ1-5, with unresolved D. Germline V gives CDR1 MNHNS, CDR2 SASEGT. Deletions cut 0 bases from V and 3 bases from J, with 9 bases between. The CDR3 is 15 residues long.

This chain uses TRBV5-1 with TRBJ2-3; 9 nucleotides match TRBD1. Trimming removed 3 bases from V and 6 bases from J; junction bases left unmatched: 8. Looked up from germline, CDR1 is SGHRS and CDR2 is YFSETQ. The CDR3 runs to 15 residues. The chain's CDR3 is CASSSGTGNPDTQYF. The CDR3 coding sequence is TGCGCCAGCAGCTCGGGGACAGGGAATCCCGATACGCAGTATTTT.

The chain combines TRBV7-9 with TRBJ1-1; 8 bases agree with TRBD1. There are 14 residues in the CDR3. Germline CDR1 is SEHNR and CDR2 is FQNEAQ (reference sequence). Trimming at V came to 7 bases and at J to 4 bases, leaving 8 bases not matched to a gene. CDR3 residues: CASTSGQGGTEAFF. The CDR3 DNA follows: TGTGCCAGCACCAGTGGACAGGGAGGCACTGAAGCTTTCTTT.

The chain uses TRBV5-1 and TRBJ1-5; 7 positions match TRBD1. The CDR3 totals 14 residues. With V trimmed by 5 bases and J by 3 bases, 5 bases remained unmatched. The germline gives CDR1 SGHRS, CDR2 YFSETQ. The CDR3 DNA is TGCGCCAGCAGTTCGGGACAGCCCAATCAGCCCCAGCATTTT. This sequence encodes CASSSGQPNQPQHF.